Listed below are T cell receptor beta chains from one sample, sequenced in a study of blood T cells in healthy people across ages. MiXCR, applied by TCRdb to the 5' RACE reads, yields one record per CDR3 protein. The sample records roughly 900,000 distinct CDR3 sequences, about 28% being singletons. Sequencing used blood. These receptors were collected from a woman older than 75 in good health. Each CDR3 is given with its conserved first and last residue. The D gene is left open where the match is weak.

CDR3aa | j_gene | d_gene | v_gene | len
CAWSRQHNQPQHF | TRBJ1-5 | - | TRBV30 | 13
CAISDLLGYEQYF | TRBJ2-7 | - | TRBV10-3 | 13
CASSLEWGQGYGYTF | TRBJ1-2 | - | TRBV5-1 | 15
CASSRTRLTDTQYF | TRBJ2-3 | - | TRBV7-2 | 14
CASSWTGGATEAFF | TRBJ1-1 | TRBD1 | TRBV27 | 14
CASSSLGGGTGELFF | TRBJ2-2 | - | TRBV2 | 15
CASSLILAGGNNEQFF | TRBJ2-1 | TRBD2 | TRBV28 | 16
CASSIIGTGVHEQYF | TRBJ2-7 | TRBD1 | TRBV6-2/TRBV6-3 | 15
CASSQGWGSNQPQHF | TRBJ1-5 | - | TRBV6-2/TRBV6-3 | 15
CAWAGQGNQPQHF | TRBJ1-5 | TRBD1 | TRBV30 | 13
CASSLGQGTSSYEQYF | TRBJ2-7 | TRBD1 | TRBV7-8 | 16
CASSSDVEASPLHF | TRBJ1-6 | - | TRBV7-9 | 14
CSVGDPTNEKLFF | TRBJ1-4 | - | TRBV29-1 | 13
CASSFALGSSGVSEQFF | TRBJ2-1 | TRBD2 | TRBV12-3/TRBV12-4 | 17
CANSLVFSTGELFF | TRBJ2-2 | - | TRBV7-2 | 14
CASRRRGGPGNEQFF | TRBJ2-1 | TRBD2 | TRBV2 | 15
CSGYREGNTGELFF | TRBJ2-2 | - | TRBV29-1 | 14
CASGDWNVAFF | TRBJ1-1 | - | TRBV7-2 | 11
CSARPSGLALGTEQFF | TRBJ2-1 | - | TRBV20-1 | 16
CAGSPRTSGFFDEQFF | TRBJ2-1 | TRBD2 | TRBV7-9 | 16
CSAHGGSTNTQYF | TRBJ2-3 | - | TRBV20-1 | 13
CASSQSWNEQFF | TRBJ2-1 | - | TRBV5-1 | 12
CASRSSSGPIYNEQFF | TRBJ2-1 | TRBD2 | TRBV7-6 | 16
CATSDSWPLPPTQYF | TRBJ2-5 | - | TRBV24-1 | 15
CSALAWTGVAKNIQYF | TRBJ2-4 | TRBD1 | TRBV20-1 | 16
CSARDPRGSAYNEQFF | TRBJ2-1 | - | TRBV20-1 | 16
CSARAGQGGTEAFF | TRBJ1-1 | TRBD1 | TRBV20-1 | 14
CASSTAPGGYEQYF | TRBJ2-7 | - | TRBV6-6 | 14
CSARGPNSGGLGETQYF | TRBJ2-5 | TRBD2 | TRBV20-1 | 17
CASTLGGGARTGELFF | TRBJ2-2 | - | TRBV3-1 | 16
CATGVARGSKQFF | TRBJ2-1 | - | TRBV6-2/TRBV6-3 | 13
CASSSYRDRYNSPLHF | TRBJ1-6 | - | TRBV5-6 | 16
CASSFRLIGGTGELFF | TRBJ2-2 | - | TRBV2 | 16
CASSFGQGDEKLFF | TRBJ1-4 | TRBD1 | TRBV7-9 | 14
CASTPGGTGVYNEQFF | TRBJ2-1 | TRBD1 | TRBV2 | 16
CASSLGWRGASYNEQFF | TRBJ2-1 | TRBD2 | TRBV11-2 | 17
CATSRDQTGPPLHF | TRBJ1-6 | - | TRBV15 | 14
CASTRGGYGYTF | TRBJ1-2 | - | TRBV12-3/TRBV12-4 | 12
CAGSLGQMETQYF | TRBJ2-5 | - | TRBV7-2 | 13
CASSQTASSNQPQHF | TRBJ1-5 | - | TRBV3-1 | 15
CAWKLNGNYGYTF | TRBJ1-2 | - | TRBV30 | 13
CASSFGQEYISGANVLTF | TRBJ2-6 | - | TRBV5-1 | 18
CASRRQMDGEPPLSTDTQYF | TRBJ2-3 | - | TRBV9 | 20
CSVGADRDTGELFF | TRBJ2-2 | TRBD1 | TRBV29-1 | 14
CATSRVTGVGKETQYF | TRBJ2-5 | TRBD1 | TRBV15 | 16
CASSSGTVNSPLHF | TRBJ1-6 | TRBD1 | TRBV12-3/TRBV12-4 | 14
CASIHPYTDEQYF | TRBJ2-7 | - | TRBV28 | 13
CASSDSGRIPDNEQFF | TRBJ2-1 | - | TRBV25-1 | 16
CSARAGAYEQYF | TRBJ2-7 | - | TRBV20-1 | 12
CASSSAGKAKNIQYF | TRBJ2-4 | - | TRBV12-3/TRBV12-4 | 15
CATSRDRGGGLKLTNEKLFF | TRBJ1-4 | TRBD1 | TRBV15 | 20
CASSFGGQGTQYF | TRBJ2-5 | - | TRBV5-1 | 13
CAWSVPFNDEQYF | TRBJ2-7 | - | TRBV30 | 13
CASSATGGRSEKLFF | TRBJ1-4 | TRBD1 | TRBV5-1 | 15
CASSVRAVVMSEQYF | TRBJ2-7 | - | TRBV9 | 15
CASSWKGISYGYTF | TRBJ1-2 | - | TRBV12-3/TRBV12-4 | 14